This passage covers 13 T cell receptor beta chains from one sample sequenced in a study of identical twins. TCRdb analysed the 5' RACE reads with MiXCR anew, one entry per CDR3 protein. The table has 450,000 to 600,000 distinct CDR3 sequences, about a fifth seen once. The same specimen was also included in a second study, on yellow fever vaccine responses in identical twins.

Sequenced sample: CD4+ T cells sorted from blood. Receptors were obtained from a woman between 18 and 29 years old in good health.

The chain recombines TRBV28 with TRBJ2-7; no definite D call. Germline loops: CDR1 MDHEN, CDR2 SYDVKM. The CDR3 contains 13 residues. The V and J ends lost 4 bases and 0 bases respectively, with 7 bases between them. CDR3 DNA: TGTGCCAGCAGTTCGCTCTTCTCCTACGAGCAGTACTTC. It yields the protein CASSSLFSYEQYF.

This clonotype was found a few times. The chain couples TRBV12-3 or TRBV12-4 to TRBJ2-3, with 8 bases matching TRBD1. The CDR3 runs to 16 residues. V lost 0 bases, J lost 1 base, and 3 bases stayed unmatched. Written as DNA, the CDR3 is TGTGCCAGCAGTTTAGCGAGACAGGGGCGCACAGATACGCAGTATTTT. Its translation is CASSLARQGRTDTQYF.

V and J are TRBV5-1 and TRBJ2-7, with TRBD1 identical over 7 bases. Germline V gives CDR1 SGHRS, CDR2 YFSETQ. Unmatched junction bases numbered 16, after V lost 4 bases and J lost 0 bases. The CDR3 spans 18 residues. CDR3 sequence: CASSVLSQGQAHSYEQYF. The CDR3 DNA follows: TGCGCCAGCAGCGTGCTCTCTCAAGGACAGGCGCACTCCTACGAGCAGTACTTC.

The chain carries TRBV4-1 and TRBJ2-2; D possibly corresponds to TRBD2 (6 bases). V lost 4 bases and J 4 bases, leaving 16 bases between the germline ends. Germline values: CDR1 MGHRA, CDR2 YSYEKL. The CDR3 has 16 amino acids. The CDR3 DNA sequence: TGCGCCAGCAGCCCTCCCCGGGGGTCCGGCACCGGGGAGCTGTTTTTT. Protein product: CASSPPRGSGTGELFF.

CDR3: CASSLSLTPGTQYF. The CDR3 DNA reads TGTGCCAGCAGTCTGAGTCTGACGCCCGGGACCCAGTACTTC. V and J are TRBV12-3 or TRBV12-4 and TRBJ2-5; no firm D call. The CDR3 is made up of 14 amino acids. With 5 bases removed from V and 7 bases from J, the gap between germline ends came to 17 bases.

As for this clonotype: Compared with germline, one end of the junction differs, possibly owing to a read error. Here the CDR3 DNA reads TGTGCCAGAAGCTTCCTCGGACAGGATCAAGAGACCCAGTACTTC. Its translation is CARSFLGQDQETQYF. The chain employs TRBV7-9 and TRBJ2-5, with 7 bases lining up with TRBD1. The CDR3 length is 15 residues. Germline-derived CDR1 and CDR2 are SEHNR and FQNEAQ (reference sequence).

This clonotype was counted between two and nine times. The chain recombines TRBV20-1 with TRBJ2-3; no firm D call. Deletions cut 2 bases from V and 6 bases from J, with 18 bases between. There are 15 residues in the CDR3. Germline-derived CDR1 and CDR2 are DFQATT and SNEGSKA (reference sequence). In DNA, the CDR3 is TGCAGTGCTAGACCCGCCGGCGTTTTAAAGGATACGCAGTATTTT. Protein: CSARPAGVLKDTQYF.

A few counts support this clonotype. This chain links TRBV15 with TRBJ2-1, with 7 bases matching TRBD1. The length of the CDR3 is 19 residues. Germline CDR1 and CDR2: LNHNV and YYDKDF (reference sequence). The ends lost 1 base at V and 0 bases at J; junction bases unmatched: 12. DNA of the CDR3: TGTGCCACCAGCAGAGCGTTAGAACAGGGGTTTTACTCCTACAATGAGCAGTTCTTC. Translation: CATSRALEQGFYSYNEQFF.

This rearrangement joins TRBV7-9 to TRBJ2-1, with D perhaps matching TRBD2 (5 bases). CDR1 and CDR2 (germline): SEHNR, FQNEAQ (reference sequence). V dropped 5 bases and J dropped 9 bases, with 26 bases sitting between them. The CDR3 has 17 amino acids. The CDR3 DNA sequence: TGTGCCAGCAGCGAAACCGGGCGGGCGGACTTTATCGGTGAGCAGTTCTTC. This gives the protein CASSETGRADFIGEQFF.

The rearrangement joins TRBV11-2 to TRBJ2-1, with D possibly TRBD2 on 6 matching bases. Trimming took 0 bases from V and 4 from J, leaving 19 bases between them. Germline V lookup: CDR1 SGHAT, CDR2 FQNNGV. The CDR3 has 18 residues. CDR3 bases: TGTGCCAGCAGCTTAGAGTATAAGCGGGTATCCCTTTACAATGAGCAGTTCTTC. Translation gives CASSLEYKRVSLYNEQFF.

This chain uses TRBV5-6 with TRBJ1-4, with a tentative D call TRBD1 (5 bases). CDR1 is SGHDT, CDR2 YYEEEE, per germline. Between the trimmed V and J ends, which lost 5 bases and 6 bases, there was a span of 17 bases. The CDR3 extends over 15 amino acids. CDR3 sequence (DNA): TGTGCCAGCAGTTACTTCAGGAGGGGTGATGAAAAACTGTTTTTT. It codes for CASSYFRRGDEKLFF.

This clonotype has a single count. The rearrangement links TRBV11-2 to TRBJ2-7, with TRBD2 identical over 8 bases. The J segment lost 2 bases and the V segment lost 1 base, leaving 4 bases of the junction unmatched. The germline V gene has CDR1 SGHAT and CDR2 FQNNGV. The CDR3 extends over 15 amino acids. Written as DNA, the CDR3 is TGTGCCAGCAGCTTAGGACCGGGAGGGCCCTACGAGCAGTACTTC. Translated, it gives CASSLGPGGPYEQYF.

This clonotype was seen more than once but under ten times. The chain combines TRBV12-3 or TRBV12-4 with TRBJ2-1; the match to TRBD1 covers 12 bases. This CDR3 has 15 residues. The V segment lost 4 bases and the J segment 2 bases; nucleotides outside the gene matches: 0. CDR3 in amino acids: CASSWDRGPYNEQFF. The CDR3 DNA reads TGTGCCAGCAGTTGGGACAGGGGGCCCTACAATGAGCAGTTCTTC.